One and the same sample provided the 20 T cell receptor beta chains below, sequenced in a study of T cell responses to AZD1222 COVID-19 vaccine. The repertoire was sequenced with immunoSEQ multiplex PCR; TCRdb's copy has only in-frame clones and lacks some. Among roughly 140,000 clones, 88% were seen once, and the ten largest hold approximately 6.6%. Sequencing used peripheral blood, obtained after recovery from COVID-19. Receptors originate from an adult who had recovered from COVID-19.

The CDR3 spells CASMGSYNEQFF. In nucleotides, the CDR3 is TGTGCCAGCATGGGCTCCTACAATGAGCAGTTCTTC. The J gene is TRBJ2-1, the V gene TRBV2; D gene uncertain. Trimming shortened V by 7 bases and J by 0 bases, and 4 bases separated the two germline ends. The CDR3 spans 12 residues. Germline V gene data show CDR1 as SNHLY and CDR2 as FYNNEI.

This sequence joins TRBV7-9 and TRBJ1-2; D is undetermined. V was trimmed by 2 bases and J by 1 base, leaving 8 bases between them. CDR1 is SEHNR and CDR2 is FQNEAQ in the germline V gene (reference sequence). The CDR3 runs 14 residues. DNA for the CDR3: TGTGCCAGCAGCTTAAACAGCCTTAACTATGGCTACACCTTC. Amino acid sequence: CASSLNSLNYGYTF.

The genes are TRBV10-3 and TRBJ2-3; no definite D call. CDR3 length: 13 amino acids. Germline CDR1 is ENHRY and CDR2 is SYGVKD. The V gene lost 3 bases and the J gene lost 5 bases, with 9 bases spanning the gap. The CDR3 region is CAISDGVQDTQYF. The DNA of the CDR3 is TGTGCCATCAGTGACGGCGTTCAAGATACGCAGTATTTT.

The V and J genes are TRBV6-5 and TRBJ1-1, with D perhaps TRBD1 (6 bases). The CDR3 contains 14 residues. The germline V gene has CDR1 MNHEY and CDR2 SVGAGI. Trimming took off 7 bases at V and 5 bases at J, with 17 bases between the two ends. The CDR3 sequence is CASNARGAGTEAFF. CDR3 nucleotides: TGTGCCAGCAACGCCCGGGGGGCAGGGACTGAAGCTTTCTTT.

The V call is TRBV19, the J call TRBJ1-1; tentative D call: TRBD1 (5 bases). The CDR3 consists of 16 residues. Germline assignment: CDR1 LNHDA and CDR2 SQIVND (reference sequence). Trimming shortened V by 1 base and J by 2 bases, and 14 bases separated the two germline ends. This chain's CDR3 is CASSIGVRESNTEAFF. The CDR3 DNA reads as TGTGCCAGTAGTATAGGGGTCAGGGAGAGCAACACTGAAGCTTTCTTT.

The chain has TRBV2 and TRBJ1-2, with 8 bases identical to TRBD1. The CDR3 runs 13 residues. Trimming at V came to 8 bases and at J to 7 bases, leaving 9 bases not matched to a gene. The germline CDR1 and CDR2 sequences are SNHLY and FYNNEI. CDR3 sequence reads: CASLDPGGLGYTF. In DNA form, the CDR3 reads TGTGCCAGCCTTGACCCAGGGGGCCTTGGCTACACCTTC.

V and J are TRBV7-2 and TRBJ2-7; tentative D call: TRBD1 (5 bases). In germline, CDR1 is SGHTA, CDR2 FQGNSA. The CDR3 has 13 residues. The V and J ends lost 1 base and 5 bases respectively, with 9 bases between them. Written as DNA, the CDR3 is TGTGCCAGCAGCTTAGGGCAGGGCGACGAGCAGTACTTC. Protein product: CASSLGQGDEQYF.

The genes are TRBV7-9 and TRBJ2-7, with D possibly called TRBD1 or TRBD2 (6 bases each). V was pared by 8 bases and J by 6 bases, with 23 bases between. CDR1 is SEHNR and CDR2 is FQNEAQ in the germline V gene (reference sequence). The CDR3 covers 15 residues. CDR3 coding DNA: TGTGCCAGCGCCCCATTTACGGGGGCGCAGAGCGAGCAGTACTTC. Translation: CASAPFTGAQSEQYF.

The CDR3 DNA reads as TGTGCCAGCAGCGTTGCCGCGGGACAGGAGTACAATGAGCAGTTCTTC. Protein: CASSVAAGQEYNEQFF. V usage is TRBV9 and J usage is TRBJ2-1; 8 nucleotides align to TRBD1. Per the germline V gene, CDR1 is SGDLS and CDR2 is YYNGEE. CDR3 size: 16 residues. The V and J ends lost 2 bases and 4 bases, in that order; junction bases with no gene match: 8.

The rearrangement links TRBV28 to TRBJ1-4; D is perhaps TRBD1 (5 bases). The CDR3 is made up of 17 amino acids. The V end lost 2 bases, the J end lost 7 bases, and 20 bases lay between the germline ends. The germline gives CDR1 MDHEN, CDR2 SYDVKM. The CDR3 bases are TGTGCCAGCAGTTTAATACGGGCGGTGTGGGGGGGTGAAAAACTGTTTTTT. It specifies CASSLIRAVWGGEKLFF.

The chain is built from TRBV7-2 and TRBJ2-1; unclear D gene. With 2 bases removed from V and 7 bases from J, the gap between germline ends came to 3 bases. The CDR3 runs 11 residues. Germline V gene lookup returns CDR1 SGHTA and CDR2 FQGNSA. CDR3 nucleotide sequence: TGTGCCAGCAGCTTACGGAATGAGCAGTTCTTC. This translates into CASSLRNEQFF.

The chain joins TRBV5-1 to TRBJ2-7; a weak D match, TRBD2 (6 bases). The germline CDR1 and CDR2 sequences are SGHRS and YFSETQ. Trimming pared 4 bases from V and 5 bases from J, leaving 16 bases between. The CDR3 loop spans 14 amino acids. The CDR3 loop reads CASSLQTRSHEQYF. The CDR3 DNA reads as TGCGCCAGCAGCCTACAGACTAGGTCCCACGAGCAGTACTTC.

The V gene is TRBV9, the J gene TRBJ2-7, with TRBD2 as a possible D gene (6 bases). The V and J ends lost 4 bases and 0 bases respectively, with 17 bases between them. Germline V gene lookup returns CDR1 SGDLS and CDR2 YYNGEE. The CDR3 loop spans 16 amino acids. CDR3 bases: TGTGCCAGCAGCCAGCCTATGGCGGGGACCTCCTACGAGCAGTACTTC. Translated, it gives CASSQPMAGTSYEQYF.

The chain has TRBV10-1 and TRBJ1-6; D is uncertain. This CDR3 has 14 amino acids. Trimming took off 2 bases at V and 7 bases at J, with 9 bases between the two ends. Per the germline V gene, CDR1 is WNHNN and CDR2 is SYGVQD (reference sequence). CDR3 sequence (DNA): TGCGCCAGCAGTGAGGGTTCCTGGAATTCACCCCTCCACTTT. This translates into CASSEGSWNSPLHF.

This clone was detected only a few times. V and J are TRBV19 and TRBJ1-3, with D perhaps matching TRBD1 (5 bases). The V gene lost 6 bases and the J gene lost 9 bases, with 15 bases spanning the gap. This CDR3 contains 13 residues. CDR1 is LNHDA and CDR2 is SQIVND in the germline V gene (reference sequence). DNA of the CDR3: TGTGCCAGTAGCCGCCTTGAAGGGGCCACCATATATTTT. Encoded protein: CASSRLEGATIYF. The entire variable domain, with the rest obtained from reference TRBV19 and TRBJ1-3, is as follows: DGGITQSPKYLFRKEGQNVTLSCEQNLNHDAMYWYRQDPGQGLRLIYYSQIVNDFQKGDIAEGYSVSREKKESFPLTVTSAQKNPTAFYLCASSRLEGATIYFGEGSWLTVV.

The chain employs TRBV19 and TRBJ2-5; 11 bases line up with TRBD2. The V and J ends lost 5 bases and 5 bases, in that order; junction bases with no gene match: 7. The CDR3 is 15 amino acids. Germline loops: CDR1 LNHDA, CDR2 SQIVND (reference sequence). The CDR3 protein is CASSPTSGGVETQYF. The DNA for the CDR3 is TGTGCCAGTAGTCCTACTAGCGGGGGTGTCGAGACCCAGTACTTC.

The chain links TRBV6-2 or TRBV6-3 to TRBJ1-6, with D unresolved. The CDR3 is 15 amino acids. Trimming shortened V by 2 bases and J by 4 bases, and 9 bases separated the two germline ends. The germline V gene has CDR1 MNHEY and CDR2 SVGEGT. The CDR3 reads CASSYRSVYNSPLHF. CDR3 bases: TGTGCCAGCAGTTACCGGTCGGTGTATAATTCACCCCTCCACTTT.

V and J are TRBV4-2 and TRBJ1-4, with D hard to call. Germline CDR1 and CDR2: LGHNA and YNFKEQ. There are 14 residues in the CDR3. V was cut by 1 base and J by 3 bases, with 6 bases left in between. The CDR3 sequence is CASSQGEANEKLFF. DNA of the CDR3: TGTGCCAGCAGCCAAGGTGAAGCTAATGAAAAACTGTTTTTT.

The count of this clone is one. V gene TRBV5-1 combines with J gene TRBJ2-7, with 7 positions matching TRBD2. The trim removed 5 bases at V and 1 base at J, leaving 9 bases unmatched. Per the germline V gene, CDR1 is SGHRS and CDR2 is YFSETQ. The CDR3 totals 15 residues. The CDR3 here is CASSRLPSGSYEQYF. In DNA form, the CDR3 reads TGCGCCAGCAGTAGGCTTCCTAGCGGTTCCTACGAGCAGTACTTC.

This chain connects TRBV5-1 to TRBJ2-1; D is uncertain. Germline CDR1 is SGHRS and CDR2 is YFSETQ. Trimming took 0 bases from V and 6 from J, leaving 7 bases between them. The CDR3 length is 13 residues. CDR3 protein: CASSLVDSNEQFF. The CDR3 nucleotides are TGCGCCAGCAGCTTGGTAGATAGCAATGAGCAGTTCTTC. Using reference TRBV5-1 and TRBJ2-1 for the parts outside the CDR3, the full variable domain is KAGVTQTPRYLIKTRGQQVTLSCSPISGHRSVSWYQQTPGQGLQFLFEYFSETQRNKGNFPGRFSGRQFSNSRSEMNVSTLELGDSALYLCASSLVDSNEQFFGPGTRLTVL.